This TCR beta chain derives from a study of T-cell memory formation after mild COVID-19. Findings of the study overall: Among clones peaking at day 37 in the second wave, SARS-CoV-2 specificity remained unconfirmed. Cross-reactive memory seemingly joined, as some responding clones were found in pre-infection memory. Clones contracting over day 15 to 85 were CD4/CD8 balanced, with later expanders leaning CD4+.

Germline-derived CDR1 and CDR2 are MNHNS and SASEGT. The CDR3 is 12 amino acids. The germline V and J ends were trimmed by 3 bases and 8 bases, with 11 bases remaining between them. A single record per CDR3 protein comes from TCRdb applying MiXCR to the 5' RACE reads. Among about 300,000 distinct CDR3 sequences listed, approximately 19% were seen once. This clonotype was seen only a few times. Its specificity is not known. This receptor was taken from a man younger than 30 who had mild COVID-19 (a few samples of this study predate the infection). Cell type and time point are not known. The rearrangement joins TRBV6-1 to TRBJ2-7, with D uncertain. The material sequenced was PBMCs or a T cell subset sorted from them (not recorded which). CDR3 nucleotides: TGTGCCAGCAGTGACGGCCTCGCCAAGCAGTACTTC. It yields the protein CASSDGLAKQYF.